This T cell receptor beta chain was captured in a study of Graves' ophthalmopathy and Graves' hyperthyroidism. With 4 bases clipped from V and 4 bases from J, the junction kept 5 bases outside the gene matches. The germline V gene encodes CDR1 MDHEN and CDR2 SYDVKM. This CDR3 region has 15 residues. The sequenced template was RNA, covering the TCR beta CDR3 region. Second-round multiplex PCR came after a first-round RT-PCR that employed HTBI primers. TCRdb reanalysed the multiplex PCR reads using MiXCR and keeps one entry per CDR3 protein. The sample lists approximately 210,000 distinct CDR3 sequences; about a fifth were seen once.

The sequence came from a woman aged 45 to 65 with Graves' ophthalmopathy. The sequencing input was peripheral blood. The chain carries TRBV28 and TRBJ1-1, with 11 bases fitting TRBD1. CDR3 region: CASSSAGQGGTEAFF. The CDR3 nucleotides are TGTGCCAGCAGTTCCGCGGGACAGGGGGGCACTGAAGCTTTCTTT.